A selection of T cell receptor beta chains follows, all from one sample in a study of human T cells and chemical hapten exposure. TCRdb re-called the RACE reads through MiXCR, storing one row per CDR3 protein. Among approximately 50,000 distinct CDR3 sequences, roughly 9.5% were seen once, and the ten largest hold 16%. This specimen was whole blood, taken in connection with sensitization to the hapten diphenylcyclopropenone (DPC). The source is a woman between 35 and 50 years old with alopecia areata. Some clones in this sample may be carry-over from other donors' samples. The CDR3 runs from the conserved cysteine through the conserved F or W. The D gene is left open where the match is weak. Rows may omit the clone size; those that give it use once, few, many or a size class.

D gene: NA
clone size: many
V gene: TRBV20-1
J gene: TRBJ1-5
CDR3 protein: CSARTGIRNQPQHF
CDR3 DNA: TGCAGTGCAAGGACGGGCATTCGCAATCAGCCCCAGCATTTT

D gene: TRBD2
clone size: NA
V gene: TRBV20-1
J gene: TRBJ2-5
CDR3 protein: CSARVPSGGAGQETQYF
CDR3 DNA: TGCAGTGCTAGGGTACCTAGCGGGGGGGCAGGCCAAGAGACCCAGTACTTC

D gene: TRBD1
clone size: many
V gene: TRBV5-1
J gene: TRBJ1-1
CDR3 protein: CASSPWDRADTEAFF
CDR3 DNA: TGCGCCAGCAGCCCGTGGGACAGGGCAGACACTGAAGCTTTCTTT

D gene: NA
clone size: NA
V gene: TRBV7-9
J gene: TRBJ1-2
CDR3 protein: CASSQHRGDSGYTF
CDR3 DNA: TGTGCCAGCAGCCAACACCGGGGGGACTCTGGCTACACCTTC

D gene: TRBD1
clone size: many
V gene: TRBV28
J gene: TRBJ1-1
CDR3 protein: CASSMHRGGTEAFF
CDR3 DNA: TGTGCCAGCAGCATGCACAGGGGTGGGACTGAAGCTTTCTTT

D gene: TRBD2
clone size: NA
V gene: TRBV7-3
J gene: TRBJ2-3
CDR3 protein: CASSQTSQTPDTQYF
CDR3 DNA: TGTGCCAGCAGCCAGACTAGCCAAACGCCTGATACGCAGTATTTT

D gene: NA
clone size: few
V gene: TRBV5-5
J gene: TRBJ2-3
CDR3 protein: CASSSGQNTDTQYF
CDR3 DNA: TGTGCCAGCAGCTCAGGGCAGAACACAGATACGCAGTATTTT

D gene: TRBD2
clone size: many
V gene: TRBV6-2/TRBV6-3
J gene: TRBJ2-3
CDR3 protein: CASSYSSGSGTSSTDTQYF
CDR3 DNA: TGTGCCAGCAGTTACTCCAGCGGATCCGGGACTAGCAGCACAGATACGCAGTATTTT

D gene: TRBD2
clone size: many
V gene: TRBV7-9
J gene: TRBJ2-7
CDR3 protein: CASRTSAHEQYF
CDR3 DNA: TGTGCCAGCAGAACTAGCGCCCACGAGCAGTACTTC

D gene: NA
clone size: NA
V gene: TRBV11-1
J gene: TRBJ1-1
CDR3 protein: CASSPKGLYTEAFF
CDR3 DNA: TGTGCCAGCAGCCCGAAGGGGTTATACACTGAAGCTTTCTTT

D gene: NA
clone size: few
V gene: TRBV7-3
J gene: TRBJ2-7
CDR3 protein: CASSLRATARIEEQYF
CDR3 DNA: TGTGCCAGCAGCTTAAGGGCCACGGCTAGGATTGAGGAGCAGTACTTC

D gene: NA
clone size: NA
V gene: TRBV4-1
J gene: TRBJ2-7
CDR3 protein: CASSAMTGYEQYF
CDR3 DNA: TGCGCCAGCAGCGCTATGACCGGCTACGAGCAGTACTTC

D gene: NA
clone size: few
V gene: TRBV11-2
J gene: TRBJ1-2
CDR3 protein: CASSFQGTNYGYTF
CDR3 DNA: TGTGCCAGCAGCTTTCAGGGAACCAACTATGGCTACACCTTC

D gene: NA
clone size: many
V gene: TRBV7-9
J gene: TRBJ1-4
CDR3 protein: CASSLASTRTNEKLFF
CDR3 DNA: TGTGCCAGCAGCTTAGCGTCGACCCGGACCAATGAAAAACTGTTTTTT

D gene: NA
clone size: few
V gene: TRBV6-6
J gene: TRBJ2-3
CDR3 protein: CASSYGSGRGWTDTQYF
CDR3 DNA: TGTGCCAGCAGTTACGGGAGCGGGCGGGGTTGGACAGATACGCAGTATTTT

D gene: NA
clone size: NA
V gene: TRBV2
J gene: TRBJ2-7
CDR3 protein: CAIGTAVGNEQYF
CDR3 DNA: TGTGCCATCGGGACGGCGGTCGGAAACGAGCAGTACTTC

D gene: NA
clone size: many
V gene: TRBV7-7
J gene: TRBJ2-5
CDR3 protein: CASSLQPGLQETQYF
CDR3 DNA: TGTGCCAGCAGCCTACAGCCGGGTCTTCAAGAGACCCAGTACTTC

D gene: NA
clone size: many
V gene: TRBV2
J gene: TRBJ1-1
CDR3 protein: CASSEGGTEAFF
CDR3 DNA: TGTGCCAGCAGTGAGGGAGGGACTGAAGCTTTCTTT

D gene: TRBD1
clone size: few
V gene: TRBV5-4
J gene: TRBJ1-2
CDR3 protein: CASSPSGTAYGYTF
CDR3 DNA: TGTGCCAGCAGCCCGTCCGGGACAGCCTATGGCTACACCTTC

D gene: TRBD1
clone size: many
V gene: TRBV28
J gene: TRBJ1-4
CDR3 protein: CASSLAGGEKLFF
CDR3 DNA: TGTGCCAGCAGCCTAGCAGGGGGTGAAAAACTGTTTTTT

D gene: TRBD2
clone size: NA
V gene: TRBV5-1
J gene: TRBJ2-5
CDR3 protein: CASSLVGLAGVQETQYF
CDR3 DNA: TGCGCCAGCAGCCTAGTGGGACTAGCGGGCGTTCAAGAGACCCAGTACTTC

D gene: NA
clone size: few
V gene: TRBV29-1
J gene: TRBJ2-1
CDR3 protein: CSVDPGLGSYNEQFF
CDR3 DNA: TGCAGCGTTGACCCGGGGTTAGGCTCCTACAATGAGCAGTTCTTC

D gene: TRBD2
clone size: few
V gene: TRBV12-3/TRBV12-4
J gene: TRBJ2-7
CDR3 protein: CASRNSGGYEQYF
CDR3 DNA: TGTGCCAGCAGGAATAGCGGGGGGTACGAGCAGTACTTC

D gene: TRBD1
clone size: NA
V gene: TRBV25-1
J gene: TRBJ2-1
CDR3 protein: CASSERTGEQFF
CDR3 DNA: TGTGCCAGCAGTGAACGGACAGGGGAGCAGTTCTTC

D gene: NA
clone size: few
V gene: TRBV20-1
J gene: TRBJ2-5
CDR3 protein: CSARRRIQETQYF
CDR3 DNA: TGCAGTGCCAGGAGACGAATCCAAGAGACCCAGTACTTC

D gene: NA
clone size: few
V gene: TRBV6-1
J gene: TRBJ1-5
CDR3 protein: CASRAGAPQHF
CDR3 DNA: TGTGCCAGCCGGGCTGGGGCCCCCCAGCATTTT

D gene: TRBD1
clone size: NA
V gene: TRBV29-1
J gene: TRBJ2-7
CDR3 protein: CSVAPTGGLGYEQYF
CDR3 DNA: TGCAGCGTTGCCCCGACAGGGGGCCTCGGATACGAGCAGTACTTC

D gene: NA
clone size: NA
V gene: TRBV5-1
J gene: TRBJ1-3
CDR3 protein: CASSLTGIDTSGNTIYF
CDR3 DNA: TGCGCCAGCAGCCTTACGGGAATTGACACCTCTGGAAACACCATATATTTT

D gene: NA
clone size: NA
V gene: TRBV24-1
J gene: TRBJ2-3
CDR3 protein: CATSDVGTPKAQYF
CDR3 DNA: TGTGCCACCAGTGACGTGGGGACTCCCAAGGCGCAGTATTTT

D gene: NA
clone size: few
V gene: TRBV9
J gene: TRBJ2-3
CDR3 protein: CASSVASRPVDTQYF
CDR3 DNA: TGTGCCAGCAGCGTAGCTTCTCGTCCTGTAGATACGCAGTATTTT

D gene: NA
clone size: NA
V gene: TRBV7-2
J gene: TRBJ2-2
CDR3 protein: CASSLEKAGGWTGELFF
CDR3 DNA: TGTGCCAGCAGCTTAGAGAAGGCAGGCGGCTGGACCGGGGAGCTGTTTTTT

D gene: NA
clone size: NA
V gene: TRBV12-3/TRBV12-4
J gene: TRBJ1-5
CDR3 protein: CASSSPFSQPQHF
CDR3 DNA: TGTGCCAGCAGTTCCCCCTTTTCTCAGCCCCAGCATTTT

D gene: TRBD1
clone size: few
V gene: TRBV28
J gene: TRBJ1-1
CDR3 protein: CASRALGQKNTEAFF
CDR3 DNA: TGTGCCAGCAGGGCATTGGGACAGAAGAACACTGAAGCTTTCTTT

D gene: NA
clone size: few
V gene: TRBV20-1
J gene: TRBJ2-3
CDR3 protein: CTTVGPSTDTQYF
CDR3 DNA: TGCACCACGGTCGGGCCGTCCACAGATACGCAGTATTTT

D gene: NA
clone size: few
V gene: TRBV27
J gene: TRBJ2-6
CDR3 protein: CASSRPGYSGANVLTF
CDR3 DNA: TGTGCCAGCAGTCGGCCGGGATACTCTGGGGCCAACGTCCTGACTTTC